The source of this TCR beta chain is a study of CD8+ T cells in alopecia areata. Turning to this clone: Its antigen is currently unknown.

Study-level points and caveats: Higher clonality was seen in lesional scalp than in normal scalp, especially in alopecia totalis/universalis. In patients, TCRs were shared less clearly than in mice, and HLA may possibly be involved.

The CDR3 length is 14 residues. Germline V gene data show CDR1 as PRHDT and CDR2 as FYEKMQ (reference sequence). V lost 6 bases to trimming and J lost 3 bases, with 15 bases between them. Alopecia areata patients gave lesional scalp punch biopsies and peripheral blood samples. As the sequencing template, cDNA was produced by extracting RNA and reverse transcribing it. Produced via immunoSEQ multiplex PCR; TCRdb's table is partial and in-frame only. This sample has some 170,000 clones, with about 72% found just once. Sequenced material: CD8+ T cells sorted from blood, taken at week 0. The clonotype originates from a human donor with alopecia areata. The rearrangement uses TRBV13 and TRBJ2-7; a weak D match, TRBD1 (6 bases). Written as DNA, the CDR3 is TGTGCCAGCAGTTACAGGGACGGGAACTACGAGCAGTACTTC. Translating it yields CASSYRDGNYEQYF.